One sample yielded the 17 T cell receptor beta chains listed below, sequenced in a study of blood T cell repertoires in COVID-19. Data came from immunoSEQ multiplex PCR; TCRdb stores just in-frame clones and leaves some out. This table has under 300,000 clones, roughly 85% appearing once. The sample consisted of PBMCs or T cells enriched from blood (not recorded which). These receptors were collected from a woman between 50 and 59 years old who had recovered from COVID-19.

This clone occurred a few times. In DNA, the CDR3 is TGTGCCACCAGCACCCAACTAGCGGGGGTCAATGAGCAGTTCTTC. This codes for CATSTQLAGVNEQFF. The rearrangement joins TRBV15 to TRBJ2-1, with 11 bases matching TRBD2. Trimming removed 4 bases from V and 6 bases from J; junction bases left unmatched: 5. This CDR3 region has 15 residues. Per germline, CDR1 LNHNV and CDR2 YYDKDF (reference sequence).

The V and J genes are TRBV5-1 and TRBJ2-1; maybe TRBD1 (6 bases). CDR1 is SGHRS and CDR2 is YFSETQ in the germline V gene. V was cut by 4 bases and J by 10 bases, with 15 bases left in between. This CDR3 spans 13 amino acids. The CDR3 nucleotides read TGCGCCAGCAGCCCGAGACAGGACTTAGAGCAGTTCTTC. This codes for CASSPRQDLEQFF.

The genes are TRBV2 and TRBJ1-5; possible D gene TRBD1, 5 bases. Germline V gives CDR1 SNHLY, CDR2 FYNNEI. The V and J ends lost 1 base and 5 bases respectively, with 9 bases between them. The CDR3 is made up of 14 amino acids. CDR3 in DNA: TGTGCCAGCAGTGAAGGAACAGGATATCAGCCCCAGCATTTT. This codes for CASSEGTGYQPQHF.

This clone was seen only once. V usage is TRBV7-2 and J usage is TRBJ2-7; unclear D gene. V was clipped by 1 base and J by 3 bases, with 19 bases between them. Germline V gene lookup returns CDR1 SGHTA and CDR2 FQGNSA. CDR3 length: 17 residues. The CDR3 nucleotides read TGTGCCAGCAGCTTAGAAGGTGGGCACGCCAAAGTCTACGAGCAGTACTTC. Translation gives CASSLEGGHAKVYEQYF.

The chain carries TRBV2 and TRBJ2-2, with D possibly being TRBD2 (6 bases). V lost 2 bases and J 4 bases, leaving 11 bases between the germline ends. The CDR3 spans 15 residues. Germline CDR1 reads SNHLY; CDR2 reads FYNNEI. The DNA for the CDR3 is TGTGCCAGCAGTGAAACGGGAGCTCGCACCGGGGAGCTGTTTTTT. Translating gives CASSETGARTGELFF.

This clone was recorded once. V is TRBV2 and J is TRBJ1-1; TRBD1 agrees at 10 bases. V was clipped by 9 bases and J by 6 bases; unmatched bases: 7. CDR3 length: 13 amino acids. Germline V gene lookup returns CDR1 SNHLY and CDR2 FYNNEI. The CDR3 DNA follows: TGTGCCAGTAGGGACAGGGGAGGACCTGAAGCTTTCTTT. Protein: CASRDRGGPEAFF.

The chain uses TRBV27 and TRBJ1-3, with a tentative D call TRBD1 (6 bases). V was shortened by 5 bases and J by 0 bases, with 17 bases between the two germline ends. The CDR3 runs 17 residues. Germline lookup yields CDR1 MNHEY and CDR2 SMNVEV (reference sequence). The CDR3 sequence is CASSTTGSLYSGNTIYF. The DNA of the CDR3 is TGTGCCAGCAGTACCACAGGGTCCCTCTACTCTGGAAACACCATATATTTT.

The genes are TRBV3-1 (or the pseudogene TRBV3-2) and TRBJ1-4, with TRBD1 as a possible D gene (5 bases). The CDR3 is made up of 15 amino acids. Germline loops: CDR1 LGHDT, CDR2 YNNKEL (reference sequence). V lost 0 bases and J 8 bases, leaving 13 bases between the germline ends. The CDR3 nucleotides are TGTGCCAGCAGCCAAGACCCGGGGGAGGTAGAAAAACTGTTTTTT. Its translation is CASSQDPGEVEKLFF.

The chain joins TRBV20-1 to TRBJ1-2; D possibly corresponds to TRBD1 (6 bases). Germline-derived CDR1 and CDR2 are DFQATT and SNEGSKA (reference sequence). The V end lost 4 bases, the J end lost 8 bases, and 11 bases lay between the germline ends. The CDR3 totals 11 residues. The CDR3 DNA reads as TGCAGTGCTACGGGACATTTGGGCTACACCTTC. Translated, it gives CSATGHLGYTF.

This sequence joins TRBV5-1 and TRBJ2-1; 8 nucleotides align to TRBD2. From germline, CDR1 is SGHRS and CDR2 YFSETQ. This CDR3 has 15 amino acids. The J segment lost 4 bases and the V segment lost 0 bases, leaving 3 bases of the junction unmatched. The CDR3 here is CASSLGSGMYNEQFF. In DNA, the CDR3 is TGCGCCAGCAGCTTGGGTAGCGGGATGTACAATGAGCAGTTCTTC.

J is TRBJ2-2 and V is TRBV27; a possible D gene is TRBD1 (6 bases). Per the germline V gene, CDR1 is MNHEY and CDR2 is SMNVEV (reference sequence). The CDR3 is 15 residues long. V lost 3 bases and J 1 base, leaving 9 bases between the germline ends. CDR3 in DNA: TGTGCCAGCAGTTTCACAGGGATGAACACCGGGGAGCTGTTTTTT. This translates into CASSFTGMNTGELFF.

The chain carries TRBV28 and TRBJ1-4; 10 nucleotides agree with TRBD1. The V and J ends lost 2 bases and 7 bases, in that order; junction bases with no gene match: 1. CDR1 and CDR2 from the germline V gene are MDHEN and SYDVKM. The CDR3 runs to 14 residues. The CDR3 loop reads CASSLGTGVEKLFF. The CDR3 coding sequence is TGTGCCAGCAGTTTAGGGACAGGGGTTGAAAAACTGTTTTTT.

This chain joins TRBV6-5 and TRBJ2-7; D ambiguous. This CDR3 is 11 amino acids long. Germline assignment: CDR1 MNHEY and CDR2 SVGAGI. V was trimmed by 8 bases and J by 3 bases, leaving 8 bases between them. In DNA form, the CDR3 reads TGTGCCAGCCGTCGAGGCTACGAGCAGTACTTC. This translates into CASRRGYEQYF.

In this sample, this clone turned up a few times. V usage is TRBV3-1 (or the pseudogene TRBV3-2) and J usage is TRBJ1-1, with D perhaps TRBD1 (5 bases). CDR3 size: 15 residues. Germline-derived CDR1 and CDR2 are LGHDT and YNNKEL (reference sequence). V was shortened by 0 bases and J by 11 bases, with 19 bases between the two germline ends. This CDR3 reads CASSQDWQKGLGAFF. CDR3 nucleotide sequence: TGTGCCAGCAGCCAAGATTGGCAAAAGGGGCTGGGGGCTTTCTTT.

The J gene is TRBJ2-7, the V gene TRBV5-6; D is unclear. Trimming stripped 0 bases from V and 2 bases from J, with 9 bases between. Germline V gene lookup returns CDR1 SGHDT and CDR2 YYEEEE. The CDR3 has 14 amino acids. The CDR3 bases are TGTGCCAGCAGCTTGGCACAGCTCACCTACGAGCAGTACTTC. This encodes CASSLAQLTYEQYF.

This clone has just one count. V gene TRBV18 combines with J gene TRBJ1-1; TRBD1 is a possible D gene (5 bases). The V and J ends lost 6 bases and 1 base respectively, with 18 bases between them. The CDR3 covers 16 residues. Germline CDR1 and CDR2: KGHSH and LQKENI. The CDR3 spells CASSRPGGQTNTEAFF. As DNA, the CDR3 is TGTGCCAGCTCCCGACCGGGGGGTCAGACGAACACTGAAGCTTTCTTT.

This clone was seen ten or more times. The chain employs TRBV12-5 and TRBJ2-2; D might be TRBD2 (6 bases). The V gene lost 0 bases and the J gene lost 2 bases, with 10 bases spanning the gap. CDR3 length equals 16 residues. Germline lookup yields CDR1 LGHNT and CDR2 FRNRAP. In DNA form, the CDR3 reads TGTGCTAGTGGTTTGGTGGTAACTAGCAACACCGGGGAGCTGTTTTTT. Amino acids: CASGLVVTSNTGELFF. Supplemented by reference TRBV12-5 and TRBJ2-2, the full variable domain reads DARVTQTPRHKVTEMGQEVTMRCQPILGHNTVFWYRQTMMQGLELLAYFRNRAPLDDSGMPKDRFSAEMPDATLATLKIQPSEPRDSAVYFCASGLVVTSNTGELFFGEGSRLTVL.